Given below is one T cell receptor (beta chain) in context. The antigen remains unidentified. Using its own MiXCR run on the 5' RACE reads, TCRdb lists one record per CDR3 protein. Altogether about 530,000 distinct CDR3 sequences are present, more than 20% being singletons, with the ten largest covering about 0.48%. The sample belongs to a study of identical twins. Notes on the study in general: There were fewer insertions in abundant cord blood beta clonotypes, but memory repertoires showed no such pattern. Conclusions came from cross-sectional statistical analysis, not from following the same donors.

This CDR3 is 11 amino acids long. Germline-derived CDR1 and CDR2 are MDHEN and SYDVKM. V lost 6 bases, J lost 7 bases, and 9 bases lay in between. The data were also submitted as part of a second study, on yellow fever vaccine responses in identical twins.

The chain has TRBV28 and TRBJ1-2; the D gene is possibly TRBD1 (6 bases). The source material was CD4+ T cells sorted from blood. The sequence came from a woman in her late teens or twenties in good health. In DNA form, the CDR3 reads TGTGCCAGCAGCCCCAGGGGTGGCTACACCTTC. This translates into CASSPRGGYTF.